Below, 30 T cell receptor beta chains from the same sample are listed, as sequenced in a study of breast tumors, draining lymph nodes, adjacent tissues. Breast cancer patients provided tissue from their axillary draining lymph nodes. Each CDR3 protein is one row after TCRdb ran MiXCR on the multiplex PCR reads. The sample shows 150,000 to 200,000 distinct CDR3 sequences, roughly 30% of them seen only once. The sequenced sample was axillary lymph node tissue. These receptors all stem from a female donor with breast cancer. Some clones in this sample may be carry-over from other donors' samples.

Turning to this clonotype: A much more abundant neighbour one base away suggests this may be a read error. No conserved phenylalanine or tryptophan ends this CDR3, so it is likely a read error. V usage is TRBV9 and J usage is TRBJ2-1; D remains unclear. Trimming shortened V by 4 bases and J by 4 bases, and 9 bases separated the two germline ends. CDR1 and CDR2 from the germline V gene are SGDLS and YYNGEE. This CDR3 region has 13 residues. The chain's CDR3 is CASSPRPYNEQFS. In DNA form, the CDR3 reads TGTGCCAGCAGCCCAAGACCATACAATGAGCAGTTCTCC.

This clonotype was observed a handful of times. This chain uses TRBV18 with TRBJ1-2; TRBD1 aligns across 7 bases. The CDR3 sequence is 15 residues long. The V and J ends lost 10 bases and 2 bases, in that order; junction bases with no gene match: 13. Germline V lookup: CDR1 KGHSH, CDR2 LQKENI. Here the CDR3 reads CATSPGTDSNYGYTF. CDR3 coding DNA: TGTGCCACCTCGCCAGGGACAGATAGCAACTATGGCTACACCTTC.

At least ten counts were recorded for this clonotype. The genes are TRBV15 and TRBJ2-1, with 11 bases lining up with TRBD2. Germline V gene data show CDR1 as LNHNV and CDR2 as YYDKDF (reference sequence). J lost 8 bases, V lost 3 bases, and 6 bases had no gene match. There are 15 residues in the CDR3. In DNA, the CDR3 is TGTGCCACCAGCAGCCTAGCGGGGGGTACTTATGAGCAGTTCTTC. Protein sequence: CATSSLAGGTYEQFF. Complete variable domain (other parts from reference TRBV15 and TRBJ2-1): DAMVIQNPRYQVTQFGKPVTLSCSQTLNHNVMYWYQQKSSQAPKLLFHYYDKDFNNEADTPDNFQSRRPNTSFCFLDIRSPGLGDTAMYLCATSSLAGGTYEQFFGPGTRLTVL.

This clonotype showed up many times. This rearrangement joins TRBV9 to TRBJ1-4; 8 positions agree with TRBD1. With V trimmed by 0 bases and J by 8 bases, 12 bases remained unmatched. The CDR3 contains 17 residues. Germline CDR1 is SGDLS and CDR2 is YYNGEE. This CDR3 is CASSVGQGLLVREKLFF. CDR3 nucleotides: TGTGCCAGCAGCGTAGGACAGGGGCTTTTGGTGAGGGAAAAACTGTTTTTT.

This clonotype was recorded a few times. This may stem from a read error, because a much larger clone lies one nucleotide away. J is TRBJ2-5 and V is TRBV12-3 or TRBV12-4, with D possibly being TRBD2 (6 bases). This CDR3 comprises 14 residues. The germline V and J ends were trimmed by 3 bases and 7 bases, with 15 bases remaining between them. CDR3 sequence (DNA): TGTGCCAGCAGTTTCGCGCTCACAGCGGGGACCCAGTACTTC. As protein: CASSFALTAGTQYF.

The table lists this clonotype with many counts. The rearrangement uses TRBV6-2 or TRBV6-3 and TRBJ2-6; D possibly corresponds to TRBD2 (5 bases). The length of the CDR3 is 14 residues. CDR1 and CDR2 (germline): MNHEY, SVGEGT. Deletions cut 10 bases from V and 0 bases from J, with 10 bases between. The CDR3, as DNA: TGTGCCATCCAAGGAGGCTCTGGGGCCAACGTCCTGACTTTC. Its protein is CAIQGGSGANVLTF.

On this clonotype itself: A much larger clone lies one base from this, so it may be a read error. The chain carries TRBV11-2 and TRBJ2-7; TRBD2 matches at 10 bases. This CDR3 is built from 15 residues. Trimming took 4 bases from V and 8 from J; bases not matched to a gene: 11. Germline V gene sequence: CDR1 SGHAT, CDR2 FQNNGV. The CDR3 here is CASSSLAGGRGKQYF. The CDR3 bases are TGTGCCAGCAGCTCCTTAGCGGGAGGCCGGGGGAAGCAGTACTTC.

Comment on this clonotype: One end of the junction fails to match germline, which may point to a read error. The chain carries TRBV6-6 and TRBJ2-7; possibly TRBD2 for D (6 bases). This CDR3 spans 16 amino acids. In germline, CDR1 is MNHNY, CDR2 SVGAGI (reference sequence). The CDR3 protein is CASSHSRASVSYEQYF. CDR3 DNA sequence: TGTGCCAGCAGTCACTCGAGGGCTAGCGTATCCTACGAGCAGTACTTC.

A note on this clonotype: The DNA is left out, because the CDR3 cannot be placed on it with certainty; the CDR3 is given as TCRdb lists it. CDR3 region: CASGWAGGTVGRPQHF. The chain uses TRBV2 and TRBJ1-5; the D call in the table, TRBD1, was not verified against the DNA. Germline V lookup: CDR1 SNHLY, CDR2 FYNNEI. The CDR3 totals 16 residues, both ends included.

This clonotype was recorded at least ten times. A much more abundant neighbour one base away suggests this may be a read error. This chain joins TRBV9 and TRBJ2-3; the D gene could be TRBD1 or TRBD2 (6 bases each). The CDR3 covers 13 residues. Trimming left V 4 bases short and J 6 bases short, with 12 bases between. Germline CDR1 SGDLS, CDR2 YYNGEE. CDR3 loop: CASSRGAADTQYF. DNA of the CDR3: TGTGCCAGCAGCAGGGGGGCCGCGGATACGCAGTATTTT. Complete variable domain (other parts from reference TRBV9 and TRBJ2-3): DSGVTQTPKHLITATGQRVTLRCSPRSGDLSVYWYQQSLDQGLQFLIQYYNGEERAKGNILERFSAQQFPDLHSELNLSSLELGDSALYFCASSRGAADTQYFGPGTRLTVL.

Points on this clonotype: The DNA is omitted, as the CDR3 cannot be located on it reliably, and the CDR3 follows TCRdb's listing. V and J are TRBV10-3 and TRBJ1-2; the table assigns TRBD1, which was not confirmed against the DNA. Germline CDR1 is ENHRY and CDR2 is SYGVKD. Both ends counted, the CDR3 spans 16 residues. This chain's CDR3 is CAISAVTRQGTYGCTF.

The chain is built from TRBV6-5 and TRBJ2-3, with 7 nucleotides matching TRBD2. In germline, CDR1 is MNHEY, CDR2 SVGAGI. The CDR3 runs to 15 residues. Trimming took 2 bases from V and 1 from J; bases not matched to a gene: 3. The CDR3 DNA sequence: TGTGCCAGCAGTTACGGAGCGGGGCGCACAGATACGCAGTATTTT. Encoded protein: CASSYGAGRTDTQYF.

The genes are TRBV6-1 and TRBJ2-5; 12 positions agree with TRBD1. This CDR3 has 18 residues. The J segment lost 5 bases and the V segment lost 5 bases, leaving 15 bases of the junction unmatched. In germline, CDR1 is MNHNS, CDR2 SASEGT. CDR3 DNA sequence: TGTGCCAGCAGTCCTCCGCCGGGACAGGGGGCGCCTGATGAGACCCAGTACTTC. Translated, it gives CASSPPPGQGAPDETQYF.

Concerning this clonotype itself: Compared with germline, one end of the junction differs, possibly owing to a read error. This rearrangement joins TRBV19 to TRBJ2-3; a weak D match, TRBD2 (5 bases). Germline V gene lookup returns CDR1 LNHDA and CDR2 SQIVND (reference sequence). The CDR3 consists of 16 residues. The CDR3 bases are TGTGCCAGTAGTGTAGAGAGGGAAAGTTTGTCAGATACGCGGTATTTT. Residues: CASSVERESLSDTRYF.

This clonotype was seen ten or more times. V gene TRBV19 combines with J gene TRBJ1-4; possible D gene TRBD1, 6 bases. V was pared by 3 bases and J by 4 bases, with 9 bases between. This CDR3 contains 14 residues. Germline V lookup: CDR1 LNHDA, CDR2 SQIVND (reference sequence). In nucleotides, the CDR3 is TGTGCCAGTAGTATGGGGGCTTTTAATGAAAAACTGTTTTTT. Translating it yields CASSMGAFNEKLFF.

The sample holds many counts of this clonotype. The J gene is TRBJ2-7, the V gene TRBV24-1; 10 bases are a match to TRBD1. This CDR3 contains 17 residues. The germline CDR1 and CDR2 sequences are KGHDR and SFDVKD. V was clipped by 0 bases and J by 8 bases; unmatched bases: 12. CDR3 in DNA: TGTGCCACCAGTGATTTGCCCCGGACAGGGGGTCGGATAAAGCAGTACTTC. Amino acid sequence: CATSDLPRTGGRIKQYF.

CDR3 bases: TGCAGTACTGGGGACAGGGTCAGCGATCAGCCCCAGCATTTT. This sequence encodes CSTGDRVSDQPQHF. The chain has TRBV20-1 and TRBJ1-5, with 9 bases that match TRBD1. CDR3 length equals 14 residues. The J segment lost 5 bases and the V segment lost 8 bases, leaving 10 bases of the junction unmatched. Germline loops: CDR1 DFQATT, CDR2 SNEGSKA (reference sequence).

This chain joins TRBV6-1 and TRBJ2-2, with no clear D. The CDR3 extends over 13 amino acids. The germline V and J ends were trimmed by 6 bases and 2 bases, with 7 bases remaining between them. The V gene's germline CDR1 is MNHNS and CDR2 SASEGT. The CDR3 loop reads CASRTDNTGELFF. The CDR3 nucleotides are TGTGCCAGCAGGACCGACAACACCGGGGAGCTGTTTTTT.

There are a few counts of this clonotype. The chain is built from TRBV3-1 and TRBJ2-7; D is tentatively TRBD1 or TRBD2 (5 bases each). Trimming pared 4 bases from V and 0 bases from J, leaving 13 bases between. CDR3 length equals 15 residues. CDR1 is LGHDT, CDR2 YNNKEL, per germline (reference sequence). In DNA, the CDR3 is TGTGCCAGCAGCCCGCTGGGGGTCAGCTCCTACGAGCAGTACTTC. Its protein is CASSPLGVSSYEQYF.

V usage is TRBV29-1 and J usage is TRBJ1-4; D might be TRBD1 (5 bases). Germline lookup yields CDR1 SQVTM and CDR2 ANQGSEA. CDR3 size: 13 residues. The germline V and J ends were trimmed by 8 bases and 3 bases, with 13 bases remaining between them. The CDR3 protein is CSLLGEPNEKLFF. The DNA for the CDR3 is TGCAGCCTCCTAGGGGAACCTAATGAAAAACTGTTTTTT.

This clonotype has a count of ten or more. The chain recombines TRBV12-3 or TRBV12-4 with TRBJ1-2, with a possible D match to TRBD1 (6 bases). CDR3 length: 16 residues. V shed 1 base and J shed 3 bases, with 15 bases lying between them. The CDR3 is CASSLVGTPGYYGYTF. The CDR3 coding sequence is TGTGCCAGCAGTTTAGTAGGGACACCAGGCTACTATGGCTACACCTTC.

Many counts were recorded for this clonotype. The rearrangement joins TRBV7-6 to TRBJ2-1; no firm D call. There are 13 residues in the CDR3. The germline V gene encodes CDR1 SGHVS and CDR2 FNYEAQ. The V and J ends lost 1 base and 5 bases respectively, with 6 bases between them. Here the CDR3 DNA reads TGTGCCAGCAGCTTAGAAGGAGACAATGAGCAGTTCTTC. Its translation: CASSLEGDNEQFF. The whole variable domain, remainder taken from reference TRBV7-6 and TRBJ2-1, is GAGVSQSPRYKVTKRGQDVALRCDPISGHVSLYWYRQALGQGPEFLTYFNYEAQQDKSGLPNDRFSAERPEGSISTLTIQRTEQRDSAMYRCASSLEGDNEQFFGPGTRLTVL.

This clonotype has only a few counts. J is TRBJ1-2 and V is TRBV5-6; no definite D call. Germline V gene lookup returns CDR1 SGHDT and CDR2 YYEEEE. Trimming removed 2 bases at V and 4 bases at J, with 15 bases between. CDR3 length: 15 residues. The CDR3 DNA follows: TGTGCCAGCAGCTTTAGGCTGGAAAAAATCTATGGCTACACCTTC. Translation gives CASSFRLEKIYGYTF.

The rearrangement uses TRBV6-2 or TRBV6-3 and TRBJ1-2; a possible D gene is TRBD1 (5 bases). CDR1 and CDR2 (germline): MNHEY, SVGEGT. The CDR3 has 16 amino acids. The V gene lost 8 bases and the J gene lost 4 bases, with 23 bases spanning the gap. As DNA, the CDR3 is TGTGCCAGCGATTGGTGGGACCCACACGGGAGCTATGGCTACACCTTC. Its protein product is CASDWWDPHGSYGYTF.

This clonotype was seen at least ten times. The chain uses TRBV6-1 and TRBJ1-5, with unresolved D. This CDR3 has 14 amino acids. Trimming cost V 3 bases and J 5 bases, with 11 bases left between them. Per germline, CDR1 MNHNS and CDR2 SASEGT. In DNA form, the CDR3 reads TGTGCCAGCAGTGAGGTTGCGGGGTATCAGCCCCAGCATTTT. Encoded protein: CASSEVAGYQPQHF.

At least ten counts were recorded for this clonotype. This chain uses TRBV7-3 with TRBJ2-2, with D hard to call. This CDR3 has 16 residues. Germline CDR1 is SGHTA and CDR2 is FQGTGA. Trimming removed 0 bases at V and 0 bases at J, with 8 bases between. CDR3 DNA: TGTGCCAGCAGCTTAACGCATAATACGAACACCGGGGAGCTGTTTTTT. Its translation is CASSLTHNTNTGELFF.

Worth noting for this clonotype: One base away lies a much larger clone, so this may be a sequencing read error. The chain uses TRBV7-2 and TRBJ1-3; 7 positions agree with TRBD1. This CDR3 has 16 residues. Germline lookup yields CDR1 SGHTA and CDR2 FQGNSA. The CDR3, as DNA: TGTGCCAGCAGCTTGGGAAGGGGGCAGCGAGGAAACACCATGTATTTT. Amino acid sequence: CASSLGRGQRGNTMYF.

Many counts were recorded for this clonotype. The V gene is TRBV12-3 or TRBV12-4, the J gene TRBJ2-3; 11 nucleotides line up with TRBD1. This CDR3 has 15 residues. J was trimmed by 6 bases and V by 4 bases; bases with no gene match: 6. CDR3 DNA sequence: TGTGCCAGCAGTTCGAGGACAGGGGGCTTGGATACGCAGTATTTT. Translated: CASSSRTGGLDTQYF.

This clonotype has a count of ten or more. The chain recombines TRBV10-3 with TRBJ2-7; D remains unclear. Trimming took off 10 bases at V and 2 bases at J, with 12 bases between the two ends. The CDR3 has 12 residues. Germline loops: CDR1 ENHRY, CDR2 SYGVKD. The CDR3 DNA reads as TGTGCCACCAGGAAGGAAGCCTACGAGCAGTACTTC. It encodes CATRKEAYEQYF.

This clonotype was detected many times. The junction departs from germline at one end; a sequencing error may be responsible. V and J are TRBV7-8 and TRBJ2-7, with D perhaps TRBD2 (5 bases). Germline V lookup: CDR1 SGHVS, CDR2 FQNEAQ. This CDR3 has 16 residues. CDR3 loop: CASNLEVALSSYEQYF. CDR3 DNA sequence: TGTGCCAGCAACTTAGAAGTAGCGTTGAGCTCCTACGAGCAGTACTTC.